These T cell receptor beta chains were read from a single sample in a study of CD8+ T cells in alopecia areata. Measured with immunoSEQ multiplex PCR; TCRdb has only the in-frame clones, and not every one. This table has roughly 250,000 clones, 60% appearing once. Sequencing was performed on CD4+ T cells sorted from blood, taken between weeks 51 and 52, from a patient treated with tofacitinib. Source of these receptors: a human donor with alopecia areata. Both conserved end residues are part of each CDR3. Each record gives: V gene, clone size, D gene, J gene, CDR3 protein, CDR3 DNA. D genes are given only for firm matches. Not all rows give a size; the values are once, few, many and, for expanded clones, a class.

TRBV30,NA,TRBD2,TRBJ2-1,CAWGNSGGYNEQFF,TGTGCCTGGGGGAATAGCGGGGGATACAATGAGCAGTTCTTC
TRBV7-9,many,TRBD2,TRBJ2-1,CASSKAAGGLYEQFF,TGTGCCAGCAGTAAGGCAGCGGGGGGGCTTTACGAGCAGTTCTTC
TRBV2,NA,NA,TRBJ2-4,CASTYNVDGKEYF,TGTGCCAGCACTTACAATGTGGACGGGAAAGAGTACTTC
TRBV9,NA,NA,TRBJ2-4,CASSRTTGIDIQYF,TGTGCCAGCAGCCGCACGACAGGAATTGACATTCAGTACTTC
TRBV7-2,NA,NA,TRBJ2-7,CASSLARSYEQYF,TGTGCCAGCAGCTTAGCTCGGAGTTACGAGCAGTACTTC
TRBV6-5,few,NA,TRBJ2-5,CASSENTLPETQYF,TGTGCCAGCAGTGAAAACACTCTCCCAGAGACCCAGTACTTC
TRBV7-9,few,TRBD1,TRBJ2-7,CASSLDRGAKQYF,TGTGCCAGCAGCCTAGACAGGGGGGCGAAGCAGTACTTC
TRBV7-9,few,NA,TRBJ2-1,CASRRINEQFF,TGTGCCAGCAGGCGTATAAATGAGCAGTTCTTC
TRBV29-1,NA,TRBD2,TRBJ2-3,CSAGTSGASTDTQYF,TGCAGCGCAGGGACTAGTGGAGCTAGCACAGATACGCAGTATTTT
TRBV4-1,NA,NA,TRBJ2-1,CASSQPDRPDYNEQFF,TGCGCCAGCAGCCAACCTGACAGGCCCGATTACAATGAGCAGTTCTTC
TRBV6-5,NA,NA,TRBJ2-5,CASSPPYQETQYF,TGTGCCAGCAGTCCCCCCTACCAAGAGACCCAGTACTTC
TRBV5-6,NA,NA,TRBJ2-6,CASSSDRLARGANVLTF,TGTGCCAGCAGCTCCGACAGGTTGGCGAGGGGGGCCAACGTCCTGACTTTC
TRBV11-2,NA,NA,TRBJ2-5,CASSSLLGQTQYF,TGTGCCAGCAGCTCCCTTCTGGGGCAGACCCAGTACTTC
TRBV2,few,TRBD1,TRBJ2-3,CASNPQGARGDTQYF,TGTGCCAGCAACCCACAGGGGGCGCGAGGAGATACGCAGTATTTT
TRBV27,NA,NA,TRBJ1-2,CASSLSGTAGYGYTF,TGTGCCAGCAGCCTATCCGGGACCGCAGGCTATGGCTACACCTTC
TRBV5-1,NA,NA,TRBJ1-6,CASSLNGGDSPLHF,TGCGCCAGCAGCTTGAATGGAGGGGATTCACCCCTCCACTTT
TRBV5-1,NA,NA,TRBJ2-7,CASSIPRSYEQYF,TGCGCCAGCAGCATACCGCGTAGTTACGAGCAGTACTTC
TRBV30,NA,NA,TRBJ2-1,CAWKSTTGPGRSEQFF,TGTGCCTGGAAGTCAACTACAGGGCCGGGCAGGAGTGAGCAGTTCTTC
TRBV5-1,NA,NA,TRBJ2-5,CASSPYQETQYF,TGCGCCAGCAGCCCCTACCAAGAGACCCAGTACTTC
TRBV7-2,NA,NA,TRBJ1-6,CATTGQINSPLHF,TGTGCCACCACGGGCCAGATCAATTCACCCCTCCACTTT
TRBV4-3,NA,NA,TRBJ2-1,CASSRRGGSDEQFF,TGCGCCAGCAGCCGAAGGGGGGGATCCGATGAGCAGTTCTTC
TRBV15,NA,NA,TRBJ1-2,CATSRETANYGYTF,TGTGCCACCAGCAGAGAGACAGCTAACTATGGCTACACCTTC
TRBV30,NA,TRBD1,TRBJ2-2,CAWSLLRGHPNTGELFF,TGTGCCTGGAGCCTATTGAGGGGGCATCCGAACACCGGGGAGCTGTTTTTT
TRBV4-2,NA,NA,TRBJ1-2,CASSSGEGYGYTF,TGTGCCAGCAGTTCCGGGGAGGGCTATGGCTACACCTTC
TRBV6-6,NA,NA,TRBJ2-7,CASSERDEQYF,TGTGCCAGCAGTGAACGGGACGAGCAGTACTTC
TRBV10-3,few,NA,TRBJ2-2,CAIRDSSNTGELFF,TGTGCCATCAGGGACTCCTCGAACACCGGGGAGCTGTTTTTT
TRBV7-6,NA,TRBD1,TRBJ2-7,CASSNPGQGYEQYF,TGTGCCAGCAGCAATCCGGGACAGGGCTACGAGCAGTACTTC
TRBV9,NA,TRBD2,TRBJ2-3,CASSVLAGTQYF,TGTGCCAGCAGCGTCCTAGCGGGTACGCAGTATTTT
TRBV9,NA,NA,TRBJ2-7,CASSVGGSSYEQYF,TGTGCCAGCAGCGTAGGGGGGAGCTCCTACGAGCAGTACTTC
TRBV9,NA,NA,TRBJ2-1,CASSVDGHPGSYNEQFF,TGTGCCAGCAGCGTGGACGGACACCCGGGGTCCTACAATGAGCAGTTCTTC
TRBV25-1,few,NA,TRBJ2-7,CASSGASTPRF,TGTGCCAGCAGTGGTGCGAGCACCCCCCGCTTC
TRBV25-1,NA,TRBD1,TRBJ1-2,CASSRPGGYGYTF,TGTGCCAGCAGTCGCCCAGGGGGCTATGGCTACACCTTC
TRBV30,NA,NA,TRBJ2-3,CAWSVRSLTDTQYF,TGTGCCTGGAGTGTACGGTCGCTCACAGATACGCAGTATTTT
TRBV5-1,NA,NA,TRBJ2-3,CASSLVARTTGTDTQYF,TGCGCCAGCAGCTTGGTGGCCAGGACAACAGGCACAGATACGCAGTATTTT
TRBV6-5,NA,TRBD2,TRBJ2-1,CASSYLGREYNEQFF,TGTGCCAGCAGTTACCTGGGGCGGGAGTACAATGAGCAGTTCTTC
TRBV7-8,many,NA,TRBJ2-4,CASSSGQLSIQYF,TGTGCCAGCAGCTCAGGACAACTTAGCATTCAGTACTTC
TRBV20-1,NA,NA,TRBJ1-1,CSARPDPEAFF,TGCAGTGCTAGGCCCGACCCTGAAGCTTTCTTT
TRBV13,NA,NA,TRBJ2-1,CASSLDYYNEQFF,TGTGCCAGCAGCCTGGACTACTACAATGAGCAGTTCTTC
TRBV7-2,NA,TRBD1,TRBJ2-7,CASSSQGNEQYF,TGTGCCAGCAGCTCACAGGGGAACGAGCAGTACTTC
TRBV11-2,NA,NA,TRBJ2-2,CASSPRNALTGELFF,TGTGCCAGCAGCCCCCGAAACGCACTCACCGGGGAGCTGTTTTTT
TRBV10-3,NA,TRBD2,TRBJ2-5,CAITRGGLETQYF,TGTGCCATCACCCGGGGGGGGTTGGAGACCCAGTACTTC
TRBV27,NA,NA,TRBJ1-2,CASSLMNGNYGYTF,TGTGCCAGCAGCCTAATGAACGGCAACTATGGCTACACCTTC
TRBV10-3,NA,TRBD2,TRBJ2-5,CATRLAGGPGETQYF,TGTGCCACCAGGCTGGCGGGGGGGCCCGGTGAGACCCAGTACTTC
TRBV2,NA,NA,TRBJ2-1,CASRIEGEQFF,TGTGCCAGCAGAATTGAGGGTGAGCAGTTCTTC
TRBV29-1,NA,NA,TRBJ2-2,CSVGQSWQGTGELFF,TGCAGCGTTGGCCAAAGTTGGCAGGGCACCGGGGAGCTGTTTTTT
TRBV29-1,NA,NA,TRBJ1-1,CSGGQLPNTEAFF,TGCAGCGGAGGACAGTTACCGAACACTGAAGCTTTCTTT
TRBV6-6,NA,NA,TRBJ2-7,CASAHGEQYF,TGTGCCAGCGCGCATGGAGAGCAGTACTTC
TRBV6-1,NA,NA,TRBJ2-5,CASSPVRTQYF,TGTGCCAGCAGCCCCGTTCGGACCCAGTACTTC
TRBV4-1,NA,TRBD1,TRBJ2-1,CASSQGQGRNEQFF,TGCGCCAGCAGCCAAGGACAGGGGAGGAATGAGCAGTTCTTC
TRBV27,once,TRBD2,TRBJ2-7,CASSLLPSGGHEQYF,TGTGCCAGCAGTTTATTGCCCAGCGGGGGCCACGAGCAGTACTTC
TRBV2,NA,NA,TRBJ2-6,CASSQGFSGANVLTF,TGTGCCAGCAGTCAGGGATTCTCTGGGGCCAACGTCCTGACTTTC
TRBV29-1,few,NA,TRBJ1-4,CSGQWANEKLFF,TGCAGCGGGCAATGGGCTAATGAAAAACTGTTTTTT
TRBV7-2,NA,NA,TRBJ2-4,CASSAGTAKNIQYF,TGTGCCAGCAGCGCGGGGACAGCGAAAAACATTCAGTACTTC
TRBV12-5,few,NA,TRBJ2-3,CASGRLGFSTDTQYF,TGTGCTAGTGGTCGCTTGGGGTTCAGCACAGATACGCAGTATTTT